This T cell receptor (beta chain) stems from a study of T cell responses to AZD1222 COVID-19 vaccine. Study-wide results and limits: Spike-wide vaccine-associated CD4 TCRs dominated at 160-218 and 743-854. Receipt of two AZD1222 doses was followed by a rise in Spike-specific TCR breadth and depth. Clonal diversity was possibly underestimated, and white British individuals and females predominated among donors. It was only after the peak T cell response that any repertoires were sampled.

In germline, CDR1 is SGHNT, CDR2 YENEEA. This CDR3 spans 15 amino acids. The germline V and J ends were trimmed by 1 base and 2 bases, with 11 bases remaining between them. Notes on this clone: Its antigen is as yet unknown.

TCRdb's table, derived via immunoSEQ multiplex PCR, lists solely in-frame clones and lacks some. The table includes about 150,000 clones, 92% detected once. The V and J genes are TRBV11-3 and TRBJ2-5; D is uncertain. Sequenced here: peripheral blood, sampled 28 days after the second AZD1222 dose. This TCR was recovered from an adult who received the AZD1222 COVID-19 vaccine. CDR3 nucleotide sequence: TGTGCCAGCAGCTTAGGGTGGCAGTCTCAAGAGACCCAGTACTTC. Translating gives CASSLGWQSQETQYF.